This entry lists 15 T cell receptor beta chains sequenced from one sample in a study of T cell repertoires in cytomegalovirus infection (dated by TCRdb to the late 2010s). Their target antigens are unknown. The sample was run on an Illumina HiSeq 1500. The public reads were quality trimmed at Q25 with fastp and then assembled into clones with MiXCR by TCRdb, keeping productive beta chains. Duplicate CDR3 protein sequences are folded into a single record with the most common DNA and genes. In all, the sample holds roughly 200,000 distinct CDR3 sequences, and about 40% of those were seen once. The top ten hold approximately 59% of the sample. Interpreted using the paper, the treatment or condition label stands for: in vitro stimulation with specific CMV peptide epitopes to enrich CMV-specific T cells. Source: CD8+ T cells from cultured PBMCs, taken from culture after CMV antigen stimulation. The receptors come from a human donor in good health (CMV status not recorded). Some clones in this sample may be carry-over from other donors' samples.

This clonotype was seen a handful of times. The rearrangement joins TRBV5-5 to TRBJ2-1; unclear D gene. The CDR3 totals 14 residues. From germline, CDR1 is SGHKS and CDR2 YYEKEE (reference sequence). Between the trimmed V and J ends, which lost 0 bases and 4 bases, there was a span of 8 bases. The CDR3 here is CASSLDYRYNEQFF. CDR3 coding DNA: TGTGCCAGCAGCTTGGACTACCGATACAATGAGCAGTTCTTC.

The gene calls are TRBV12-3 or TRBV12-4 and TRBJ1-1, with 7 positions matching TRBD1. Germline trimming cut 7 bases from V and 3 bases from J; bases unmatched to any gene: 5. The CDR3 has 13 amino acids. This CDR3 reads CASKGTADTEAFF. CDR3 coding DNA: TGTGCCAGCAAGGGGACAGCGGACACTGAAGCTTTCTTT.

This chain links TRBV2 with TRBJ1-5; D gene ambiguous. The CDR3 is made up of 15 amino acids. V lost 3 bases, J lost 0 bases, and 9 bases lay in between. Germline CDR1 reads SNHLY; CDR2 reads FYNNEI. CDR3 DNA sequence: TGTGCCAGCAGTGAGGAAAGGTCTAGCAATCAGCCCCAGCATTTT. Protein sequence: CASSEERSSNQPQHF.

In this sample, this clonotype turned up many times. The chain is built from TRBV13 and TRBJ1-1; possible D gene TRBD1, 6 bases. Looked up from germline, CDR1 is PRHDT and CDR2 is FYEKMQ (reference sequence). The CDR3 has 14 residues. Trimming left V 8 bases short and J 7 bases short, with 20 bases between. The CDR3 DNA sequence: TGTGCCAGCTACGACAGGAACGAGTTTCTTGAAGCTTTCTTT. Its protein is CASYDRNEFLEAFF.

The chain recombines TRBV7-2 with TRBJ2-1; maybe TRBD2 (5 bases). CDR1 and CDR2 from the germline V gene are SGHTA and FQGNSA. V was clipped by 4 bases and J by 6 bases, with 13 bases between them. CDR3 length: 14 amino acids. The DNA of the CDR3 is TGTGCCAGCAGCTCTAGCCGAAGCGGCAATGAGCAGTTCTTC. It is translated as CASSSSRSGNEQFF.

The chain is built from TRBV7-3 and TRBJ2-1; D perhaps matches TRBD2 (5 bases). The germline V gene encodes CDR1 SGHTA and CDR2 FQGTGA. The CDR3 has 15 residues. The V and J ends lost 3 bases and 6 bases respectively, with 15 bases between them. CDR3 nucleotides: TGTGCCAGCAGCTTTGGGTCCAGCGCGGGCAATGAGCAGTTCTTC. Translating it yields CASSFGSSAGNEQFF.

This chain joins TRBV24-1 and TRBJ2-1; 8 bases line up with TRBD2. There are 13 residues in the CDR3. J lost 3 bases, V lost 6 bases, and 0 bases had no gene match. The V gene's germline CDR1 is KGHDR and CDR2 SFDVKD. The CDR3 spells CATSTSGYNEQFF. As DNA, the CDR3 is TGTGCCACCAGTACTAGCGGCTACAATGAGCAGTTCTTC.

The table lists this clonotype with a few counts. The V and J genes are TRBV28 and TRBJ2-2; D gene uncertain. The CDR3 loop spans 17 amino acids. Germline V gene data show CDR1 as MDHEN and CDR2 as SYDVKM. Trimming stripped 5 bases from V and 2 bases from J, with 18 bases between. This chain's CDR3 is CASSQVRRLFNTGELFF. The CDR3 DNA reads TGTGCCAGCAGTCAAGTCAGGCGACTCTTTAACACCGGGGAGCTGTTTTTT. The full variable domain, in which reference TRBV28 and TRBJ2-2 provide the parts outside the CDR3, is DVKVTQSSRYLVKRTGEKVFLECVQDMDHENMFWYRQDPGLGLRLIYFSYDVKMKEKGDIPEGYSVSREKKERFSLILESASTNQTSMYLCASSQVRRLFNTGELFFGEGSRLTVL.

V usage is TRBV5-1 and J usage is TRBJ2-7, with D uncertain. The CDR3 extends over 15 amino acids. Per the germline V gene, CDR1 is SGHRS and CDR2 is YFSETQ. Trimming left V 0 bases short and J 1 base short, with 11 bases between. The CDR3, as DNA: TGCGCCAGCAGCTTGGCCTTGGGCAAATCCTACGAGCAGTACTTC. This gives the protein CASSLALGKSYEQYF.

This clonotype has more than one count but fewer than ten. This chain connects TRBV7-8 to TRBJ2-5, with D perhaps TRBD1 (6 bases). Germline CDR1 reads SGHVS; CDR2 reads FQNEAQ. Trimming left V 1 base short and J 5 bases short, with 11 bases between. The CDR3 extends over 14 amino acids. The CDR3 sequence is CASSLDRRGETQYF. The CDR3 bases are TGTGCCAGCAGCTTAGATCGAAGGGGGGAGACCCAGTACTTC.

The table lists this clonotype with many counts. The V and J genes are TRBV7-6 and TRBJ2-1, with D hard to call. The V end was cut by 1 base, the J end by 5 bases, with 9 bases between. CDR3 size: 14 residues. Germline V gene data show CDR1 as SGHVS and CDR2 as FNYEAQ. The DNA of the CDR3 is TGTGCCAGCAGCTTAGGGCAGGTCCACAATGAGCAGTTCTTC. Translation: CASSLGQVHNEQFF.

Only a few counts were recorded for this clonotype. The chain carries TRBV11-2 and TRBJ1-1; possible D gene TRBD1, 5 bases. V was trimmed by 5 bases and J by 4 bases, leaving 11 bases between them. Per germline, CDR1 SGHAT and CDR2 FQNNGV. This CDR3 comprises 13 residues. The CDR3 region is CASSPRRGTEAFF. The CDR3 DNA follows: TGTGCCAGCAGCCCTAGGAGGGGCACTGAAGCTTTCTTT.

This sequence joins TRBV28 and TRBJ2-3; tentative D call: TRBD1 (6 bases). V shed 7 bases and J shed 0 bases, with 11 bases lying between them. The CDR3 is made up of 14 amino acids. CDR1 is MDHEN and CDR2 is SYDVKM in the germline V gene. CDR3 bases: TGTGCCAGCAACCGGGACAAGAGCACAGATACGCAGTATTTT. It specifies CASNRDKSTDTQYF.

V usage is TRBV7-8 and J usage is TRBJ2-7; 8 bases align to TRBD1. Per the germline V gene, CDR1 is SGHVS and CDR2 is FQNEAQ. The CDR3 runs to 13 residues. J gave up 3 bases and V 6 bases, and 4 bases lay outside the gene matches. CDR3 sequence reads: CASREDRGYEQYF. The CDR3 DNA reads as TGTGCCAGCAGGGAAGACAGGGGCTACGAGCAGTACTTC. The whole variable domain, filled in from reference TRBV7-8 and TRBJ2-7, reads GAGVSQSPRYKVAKRGQDVALRCDPISGHVSLFWYQQALGQGPEFLTYFQNEAQLDKSGLPSDRFFAERPEGSVSTLKIQRTQQEDSAVYLCASREDRGYEQYFGPGTRLTVT.

The rearrangement uses TRBV27 and TRBJ1-2; maybe TRBD1 (6 bases). V lost 4 bases and J 5 bases, leaving 20 bases between the germline ends. This CDR3 region has 16 residues. The V gene's germline CDR1 is MNHEY and CDR2 SMNVEV (reference sequence). This chain's CDR3 is CASSSDSKPRGYGYTF. Written as DNA, the CDR3 is TGTGCCAGCAGTTCGGACAGCAAACCTAGGGGATATGGCTACACCTTC.